This record concerns one T cell receptor (beta chain) sequence. The sample originates from a study of T-cell memory formation after mild COVID-19. TCRdb passed the 5' RACE reads through MiXCR, listing each CDR3 protein once. The table lists about 290,000 distinct CDR3 sequences, 18% of them singletons, with 20% to 25% in the top ten. The V gene lost 2 bases and the J gene lost 7 bases, with 10 bases spanning the gap. Germline CDR1 and CDR2: SGDLS and YYNGEE. The CDR3 runs 14 residues. Sequenced material: PBMCs or a T cell subset sorted from them (not recorded which). This receptor was taken from a man aged 18 to 30 who had mild COVID-19 (a few samples of this study predate the infection). Cell type and time point are not known. The chain uses TRBV9 and TRBJ1-6, with D perhaps matching TRBD1 (5 bases). CDR3 residues: CASSVGGANSPLHF. CDR3 coding DNA: TGTGCCAGCAGCGTTGGAGGGGCCAATTCACCCCTCCACTTT.